These T cell receptor beta chains were read from a single sample in a study of blood T cell repertoires in COVID-19. TCRdb keeps only in-frame clones here, not all; method: immunoSEQ multiplex PCR. Of around 330,000 clones in the sample, 87% were seen once. Source material: PBMCs or T cells enriched from blood (not recorded which). Source of these receptors: a young woman who had recovered from COVID-19. CDR3s include the opening cysteine and the closing phenylalanine or tryptophan. A D gene is named only where the DNA matches it firmly. Clone size is given for some rows only: seen once, a few or many times, or a class if the clone is expanded.

J,V,D,length,size,DNA,CDR3
TRBJ1-6,TRBV5-4,-,13,-,TGTGCCAGCAGCTTGGGAGGCACTTCACCCCTCCACTTT,CASSLGGTSPLHF
TRBJ2-5,TRBV18,-,19,-,TGTGCCAGCTCACCACCGTTCGCAAGGGGTCTTTACTCCCAAGAGACCCAGTACTTC,CASSPPFARGLYSQETQYF
TRBJ1-5,TRBV2,-,14,-,TGTGCCAGCAGTGAAGAGGGGGGCAATCAGCCCCAGCATTTT,CASSEEGGNQPQHF
TRBJ2-3,TRBV5-1,TRBD2,16,once,TGCGCCAGCAGTCCGGAGCTAGCGGGGGGCACAGATACGCAGTATTTT,CASSPELAGGTDTQYF
TRBJ2-3,TRBV30,-,12,-,TGTGCCTGGAGTAAACTAGAGGATACGCAGTATTTT,CAWSKLEDTQYF
TRBJ2-5,TRBV28,TRBD1,16,-,TGTGCCAGCAGTTCCCTCCCGGGACAGGGAGGGGGGACCCAGTACTTC,CASSSLPGQGGGTQYF
TRBJ2-7,TRBV4-2,-,16,once,TGTGCCAGCAGCCCTCTCCCCGGGACAACATACTACGAGCAGTACTTC,CASSPLPGTTYYEQYF
TRBJ2-1,TRBV21-1,-,16,-,TGTGCCAGCAGCACTCGGGACAGCGGAATTTACAATGAGCAGTTCTTC,CASSTRDSGIYNEQFF
TRBJ1-3,TRBV5-1,-,17,-,TGCGCCAGCAGCTTCTCGAACACCGCAAGCTCTGGAAACACCATATATTTT,CASSFSNTASSGNTIYF
TRBJ1-5,TRBV2,-,14,-,TGTGCCAGCAGTGACAGGGCGCGGGGACAGCCCCAGCATTTT,CASSDRARGQPQHF
TRBJ2-7,TRBV11-2,-,17,-,TGTGCCAGCAGCCCCCCTAACGGCAGGGCTCTGGCCTACGAGCAGTACTTC,CASSPPNGRALAYEQYF
TRBJ2-1,TRBV5-1,TRBD2,16,-,TGCGCCAGCAGCCCCCTCGGGACTAGCGGATACAATGAGCAGTTCTTC,CASSPLGTSGYNEQFF
TRBJ2-1,TRBV5-8,TRBD2,16,few,TGTGCCAGCATCCCCGGCCTAGCGGGTTTCCTCAATGAGCAGTTCTTC,CASIPGLAGFLNEQFF
TRBJ1-1,TRBV19,-,13,-,TGTGCCAGTAGTATTACGGGATCCACTGAAGCTTTCTTT,CASSITGSTEAFF
TRBJ2-1,TRBV13,-,12,-,TGTGCCAGCAGCGATAACGGGTATGAGCAGTTCTTC,CASSDNGYEQFF
TRBJ2-7,TRBV7-9,-,16,-,TGTGCCAGCAGTCAAAGAACCGGGACTGAGTCCTACGAGCAGTACTTC,CASSQRTGTESYEQYF
TRBJ1-5,TRBV28,-,15,-,TGTGCCAGCAGTTTAGGCCAGGCCGGCCCTCAGCCCCAGCATTTT,CASSLGQAGPQPQHF
TRBJ1-2,TRBV27,TRBD1,16,-,TGTGCCAGCAGTCTACTCCGGGACAGGGAATTGTATGGCTACACCTTC,CASSLLRDRELYGYTF
TRBJ2-1,TRBV2,-,14,-,TGTGCCAGCAGTGAAGCTCTCGCCGGCAATGAGCAGTTCTTC,CASSEALAGNEQFF
TRBJ2-1,TRBV6-4,TRBD2,15,-,TGTGCCAGCAGCCTACTAGCGGGAGGGTGGAATGAGCAGTTCTTC,CASSLLAGGWNEQFF
TRBJ2-1,TRBV2,-,13,-,TGTGCCAGCACCCTAATCTCCTACAATGAGCAGTTCTTC,CASTLISYNEQFF
TRBJ2-3,TRBV25-1,-,13,once,TGTGCCAGCAGTAAAAATTCAGGGGATACGCAGTATTTT,CASSKNSGDTQYF
TRBJ2-1,TRBV20-1,-,13,-,TGCAGTGCTAGTCGAACGGGAGCGGATGAGCAGTTCTTC,CSASRTGADEQFF
TRBJ1-2,TRBV3-1/TRBV3-2,-,15,-,TGTGCCAGCAGCCAAGAATGGACAGCCCTAGACGGCTACACCTTC,CASSQEWTALDGYTF
TRBJ1-6,TRBV6-1,-,15,many,TGTGCCAGCAGTGAGGAGGATGCGGGTAGTTCACCCCTCCACTTT,CASSEEDAGSSPLHF
TRBJ2-1,TRBV9,-,14,-,TGTGCCAGCAGCGTAATTCAGGATTCGAATGAGCAGTTCTTC,CASSVIQDSNEQFF
TRBJ2-7,TRBV7-9,-,14,-,TGTGCCAGCAGCTTAGCAAGACAGGGAGGCGAGCAGTACTTC,CASSLARQGGEQYF
TRBJ1-4,TRBV12-3/TRBV12-4,-,13,-,TGTGCCAGCAGTTTCCGACTGCATGAAAAACTGTTTTTT,CASSFRLHEKLFF
TRBJ1-2,TRBV7-8,-,17,-,TGTGCCAGCAGCTTAGCGGGGACGGTATATGGAGGGTTGGGCTACACCTTC,CASSLAGTVYGGLGYTF
TRBJ1-2,TRBV12-3/TRBV12-4,-,13,once,TGTGCCAGCAGTTTTGGGGCAGACTATGGCTACACCTTC,CASSFGADYGYTF
TRBJ2-1,TRBV4-1,TRBD2,17,-,TGCGCCAGCAGCCAAGATCCCCCTAGCGGGGGATACAATGAGCAGTTCTTC,CASSQDPPSGGYNEQFF
TRBJ1-2,TRBV19,-,24,-,TGTGCCAGTAGTATCTTCTACGTACTCTCATCTCCCAATCTCGGCGCCCAGAGCGGCTATGGCTACACCTTC,CASSIFYVLSSPNLGAQSGYGYTF
TRBJ1-1,TRBV10-3,TRBD1,14,-,TGTGCCATCAGAGTTACAGGGGGCGAAACTGAAGCTTTCTTT,CAIRVTGGETEAFF
TRBJ2-5,TRBV25-1,-,15,-,TGTGCCAGCAGTGACGATCGCGGGATAGACGAGACCCAGTACTTC,CASSDDRGIDETQYF
TRBJ1-6,TRBV7-2,-,17,-,TGTGCCAGCAGCTTAGGTGTGACAGGCGTGGGTCATTCACCCCTCCACTTT,CASSLGVTGVGHSPLHF
TRBJ1-1,TRBV19,-,13,-,TGTGCCAGTAGTATGGACAGAGGGACTGAAGCTTTCTTT,CASSMDRGTEAFF
TRBJ2-7,TRBV7-2,-,12,few,TGTGCCAGCAGCCAGGGCCACTACGAGCAGTACTTC,CASSQGHYEQYF
TRBJ1-4,TRBV28,-,12,-,TGTGCCAGCGGTTCCCACGGGGGGAAACTGTTTTTT,CASGSHGGKLFF
TRBJ1-1,TRBV6-2/TRBV6-3,-,17,few,TGTGCCAGCAGTTACTCGCCAAGTAGATCGTTCCTCACTGAAGCTTTCTTT,CASSYSPSRSFLTEAFF
TRBJ2-7,TRBV7-2,-,13,-,TGTGCCAGCAGCATGCCCGGGACAAACGAGCAGTACTTC,CASSMPGTNEQYF
TRBJ1-6,TRBV10-3,-,15,-,TGTGCCATCAGTGAAAAGTCCCCTATGGATTCACCCCTCCACTTT,CAISEKSPMDSPLHF
TRBJ2-7,TRBV27,TRBD1,16,-,TGTGCCAGCAGTCCCCTCCCGGGACAGGGGGCCTACGAGCAGTACTTC,CASSPLPGQGAYEQYF